This paragraph covers one T cell receptor beta chain sequence. Antigen specificity is unknown. Using immunoSEQ multiplex PCR, the repertoire was profiled, and TCRdb retains in-frame clones only, with some absent. The sample includes 90,000 to 95,000 clones, about 91% of them seen just once. The CDR3 spans 16 residues. The junction had 5 bases not matched to a gene; V was cut back by 0 bases and J by 2 bases. Germline V lookup: CDR1 SGHDT, CDR2 YYEEEE. The data derive from a study of graft-versus-host responses after intestinal transplantation. Study overall: Recipients across the board were started on anti-thymocyte globulin induction, then kept on tacrolimus and steroids for about 3 years.

General study findings and limits: Peak GvH clone levels in circulation were associated with early post-transplant HvG declines.

The receptor's source is a human donor who received an intestinal transplant. This chain connects TRBV5-6 to TRBJ2-1; 7 positions match TRBD2. Specimen: unstimulated CD8+ T cells sorted from spleen or lymph node cells, collected before intestinal transplant. CDR3 sequence: CASSLAALAAYNEQFF. CDR3 bases: TGTGCCAGCAGCTTGGCCGCGCTAGCGGCCTACAATGAGCAGTTCTTC.